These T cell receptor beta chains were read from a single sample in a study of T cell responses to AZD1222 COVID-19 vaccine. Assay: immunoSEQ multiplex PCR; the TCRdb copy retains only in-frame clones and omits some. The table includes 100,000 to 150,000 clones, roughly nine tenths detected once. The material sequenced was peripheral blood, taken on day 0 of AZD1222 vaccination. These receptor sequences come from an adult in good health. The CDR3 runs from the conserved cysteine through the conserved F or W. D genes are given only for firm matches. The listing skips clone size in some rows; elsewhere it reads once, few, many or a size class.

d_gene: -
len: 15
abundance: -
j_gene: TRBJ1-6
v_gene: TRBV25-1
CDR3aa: CASSEFGTPVRPLHF
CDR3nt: TGTGCCAGCAGTGAATTTGGGACCCCTGTGAGACCCCTCCACTTT

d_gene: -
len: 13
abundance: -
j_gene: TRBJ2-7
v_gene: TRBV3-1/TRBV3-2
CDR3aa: CASRPASSYEQYF
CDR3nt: TGTGCCAGCAGACCCGCGAGCTCCTACGAGCAGTACTTC

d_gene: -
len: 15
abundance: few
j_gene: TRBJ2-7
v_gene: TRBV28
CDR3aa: CASSSQDAKAYEQYF
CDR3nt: TGTGCCAGCAGTTCTCAAGACGCGAAGGCCTACGAGCAGTACTTC

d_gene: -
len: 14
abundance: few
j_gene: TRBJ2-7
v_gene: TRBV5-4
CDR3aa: CASSSMGANYEQYF
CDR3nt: TGTGCCAGCAGCTCTATGGGGGCGAATTACGAGCAGTACTTC

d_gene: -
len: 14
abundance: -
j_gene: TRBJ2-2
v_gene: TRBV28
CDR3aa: CASRLGDRDGELFF
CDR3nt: TGTGCCAGCCGTTTGGGGGATAGGGACGGGGAGCTGTTTTTT

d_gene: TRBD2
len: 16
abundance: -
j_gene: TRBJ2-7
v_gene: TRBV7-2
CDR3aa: CASSLGTSGRYGEQYF
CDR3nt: TGTGCCAGCAGCTTAGGGACTAGCGGGAGATACGGCGAGCAGTACTTC

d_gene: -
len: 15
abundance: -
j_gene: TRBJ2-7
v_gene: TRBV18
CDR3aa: CASSPEAGIEGEQYF
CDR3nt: TGTGCCAGCTCACCCGAGGCGGGGATAGAGGGCGAGCAGTACTTC

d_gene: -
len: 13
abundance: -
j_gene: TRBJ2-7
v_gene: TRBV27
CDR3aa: CASSSLQGYEQYF
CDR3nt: TGTGCCAGCAGTTCCTTACAGGGCTACGAGCAGTACTTC

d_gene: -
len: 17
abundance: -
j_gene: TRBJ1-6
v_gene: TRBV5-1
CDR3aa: CASSLVAGVSYNSPLHF
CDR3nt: TGCGCCAGCAGCTTAGTTGCAGGTGTCTCCTATAATTCACCCCTCCACTTT

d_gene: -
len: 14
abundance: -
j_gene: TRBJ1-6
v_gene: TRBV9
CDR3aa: CASSFTGSNSPLHF
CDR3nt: TGTGCCAGCAGTTTTACAGGGAGTAATTCACCCCTCCACTTT

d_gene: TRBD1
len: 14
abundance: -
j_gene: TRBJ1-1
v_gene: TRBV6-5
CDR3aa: CASSYGTGGGRAFF
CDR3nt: TGTGCCAGCAGTTACGGGACAGGGGGTGGAAGGGCTTTCTTT

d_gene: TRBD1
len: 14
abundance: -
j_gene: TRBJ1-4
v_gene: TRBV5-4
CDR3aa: CASSKDRRNEKLFF
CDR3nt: TGTGCCAGCAGCAAGGACAGGAGGAATGAAAAACTGTTTTTT

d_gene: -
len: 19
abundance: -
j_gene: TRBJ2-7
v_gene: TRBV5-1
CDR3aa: CASSLAPGRGSKGAYEQYF
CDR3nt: TGCGCCAGCAGCTTGGCCCCAGGGAGGGGCTCAAAGGGGGCCTACGAGCAGTACTTC

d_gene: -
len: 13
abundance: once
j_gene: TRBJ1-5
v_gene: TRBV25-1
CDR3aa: CASSRGGGGPQHF
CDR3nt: TGTGCCAGCAGTCGGGGTGGAGGGGGGCCCCAGCATTTT

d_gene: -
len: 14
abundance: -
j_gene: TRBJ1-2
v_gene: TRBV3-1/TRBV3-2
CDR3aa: CASRKDRSNYGYTF
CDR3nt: TGTGCCAGCAGGAAGGACAGATCTAACTATGGCTACACCTTC

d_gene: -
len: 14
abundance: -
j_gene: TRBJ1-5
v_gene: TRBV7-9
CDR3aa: CASSLATGNQPQHF
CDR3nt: TGTGCCAGCAGCTTAGCGACAGGCAATCAGCCCCAGCATTTT

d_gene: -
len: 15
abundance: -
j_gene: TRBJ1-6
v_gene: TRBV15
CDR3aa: CATSRVPQGDSPLHF
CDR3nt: TGTGCCACCAGCAGAGTGCCCCAAGGGGATTCACCCCTCCACTTT

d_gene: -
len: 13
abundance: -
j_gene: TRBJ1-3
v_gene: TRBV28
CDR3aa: CASSLIGGNTIYF
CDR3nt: TGTGCCAGCAGTTTAATAGGTGGAAACACCATATATTTT

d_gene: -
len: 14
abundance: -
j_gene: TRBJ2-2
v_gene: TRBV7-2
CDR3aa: CALRRPTNTGELFF
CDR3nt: TGTGCCTTGCGCCGACCAACGAACACCGGGGAGCTGTTTTTT

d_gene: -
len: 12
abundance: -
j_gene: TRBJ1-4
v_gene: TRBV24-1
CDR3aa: CATSSPNEKLFF
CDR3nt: TGTGCCACCTCGAGCCCTAATGAAAAACTGTTTTTT

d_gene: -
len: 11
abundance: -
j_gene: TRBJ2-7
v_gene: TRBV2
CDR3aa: CASSYQNEQYF
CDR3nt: TGTGCCAGCAGCTACCAAAACGAGCAGTACTTC

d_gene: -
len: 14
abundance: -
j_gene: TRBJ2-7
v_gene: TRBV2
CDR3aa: CASRHPTQGNEQYF
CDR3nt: TGTGCCAGCAGACACCCCACCCAGGGGAACGAGCAGTACTTC

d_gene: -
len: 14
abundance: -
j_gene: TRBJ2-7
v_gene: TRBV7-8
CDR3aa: CASSLVGGQSEQYF
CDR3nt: TGTGCCAGCAGCTTAGTCGGGGGGCAAAGCGAGCAGTACTTC

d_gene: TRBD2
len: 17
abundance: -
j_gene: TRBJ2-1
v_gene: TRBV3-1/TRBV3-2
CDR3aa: CASSHQPLAGGRNEQFF
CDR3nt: TGTGCCAGCAGCCACCAACCGCTTGCGGGAGGTCGGAATGAGCAGTTCTTC

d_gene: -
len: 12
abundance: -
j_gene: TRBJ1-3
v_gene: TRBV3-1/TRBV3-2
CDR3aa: CASRQQGGTIYF
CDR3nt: TGTGCCAGCAGGCAGCAGGGTGGCACCATATATTTT

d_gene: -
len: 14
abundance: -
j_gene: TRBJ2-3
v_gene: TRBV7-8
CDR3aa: CASLTRGPPDTQYF
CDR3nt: TGTGCCAGCCTCACGAGGGGCCCGCCGGATACGCAGTATTTT

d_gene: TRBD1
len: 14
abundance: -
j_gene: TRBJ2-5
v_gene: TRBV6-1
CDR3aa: CASSEVQGEKTQYF
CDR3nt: TGTGCCAGCAGTGAAGTTCAGGGGGAAAAGACCCAGTACTTC

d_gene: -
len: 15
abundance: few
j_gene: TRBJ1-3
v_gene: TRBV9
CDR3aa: CASSVVADSGNTIYF
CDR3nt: TGTGCCAGCAGCGTAGTAGCGGACTCTGGAAACACCATATATTTT

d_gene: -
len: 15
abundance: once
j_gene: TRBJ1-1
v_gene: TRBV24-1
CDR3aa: CATSPGIGGVTEAFF
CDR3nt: TGTGCCACCAGCCCAGGCATAGGGGGAGTCACTGAAGCTTTCTTT

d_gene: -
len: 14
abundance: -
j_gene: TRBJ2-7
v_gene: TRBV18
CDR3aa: CASSPQSGSYEQYF
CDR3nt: TGTGCCAGCTCACCACAGTCGGGGTCCTACGAGCAGTACTTC

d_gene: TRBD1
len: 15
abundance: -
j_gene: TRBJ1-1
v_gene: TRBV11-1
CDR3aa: CASSPKDRMNTEAFF
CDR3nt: TGTGCCAGCAGCCCCAAGGACAGGATGAACACTGAAGCTTTCTTT

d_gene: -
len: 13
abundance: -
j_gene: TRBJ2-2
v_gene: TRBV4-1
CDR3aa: CASSPTGTGELFF
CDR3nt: TGCGCCAGCAGCCCCACAGGCACCGGGGAGCTGTTTTTT

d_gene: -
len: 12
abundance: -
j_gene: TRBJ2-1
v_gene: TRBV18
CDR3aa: CASSPDRLLQFF
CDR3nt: TGTGCCAGCTCACCGGACCGCCTACTGCAGTTCTTC

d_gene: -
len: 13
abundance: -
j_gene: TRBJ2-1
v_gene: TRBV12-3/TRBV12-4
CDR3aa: CASSLSTNNEQFF
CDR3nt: TGTGCCAGCAGTTTGTCTACGAATAATGAGCAGTTCTTC

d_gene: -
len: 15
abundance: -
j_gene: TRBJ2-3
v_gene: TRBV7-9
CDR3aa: CASSLVVLGTDTQYF
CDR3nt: TGTGCCAGCAGCTTGGTTGTCCTGGGCACAGATACGCAGTATTTT

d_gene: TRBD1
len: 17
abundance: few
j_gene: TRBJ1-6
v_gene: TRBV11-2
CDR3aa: CASSSGQGISYNSPLHF
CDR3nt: TGTGCCAGCAGCTCCGGACAGGGTATCTCCTATAATTCACCCCTCCACTTT

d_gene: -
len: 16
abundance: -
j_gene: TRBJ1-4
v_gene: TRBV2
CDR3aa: CASNRQPGDIREKLFF
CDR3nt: TGTGCCAGCAATCGCCAGCCAGGGGATATTCGTGAAAAACTGTTTTTT

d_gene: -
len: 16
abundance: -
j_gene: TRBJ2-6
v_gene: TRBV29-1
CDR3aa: CSVQKTEISGANVLTF
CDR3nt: TGCAGCGTTCAGAAAACTGAGATCTCTGGGGCCAACGTCCTGACTTTC

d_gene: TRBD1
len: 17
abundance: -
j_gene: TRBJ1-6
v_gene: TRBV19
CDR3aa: CASSRFIYRGYASPLHF
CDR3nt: TGTGCCAGTAGTCGATTTATATACAGGGGGTATGCTTCACCCCTCCACTTT

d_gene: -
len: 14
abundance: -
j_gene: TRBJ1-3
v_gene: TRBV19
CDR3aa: CASSPLGPGNTIYF
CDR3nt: TGTGCCAGTAGCCCCCTGGGACCTGGAAACACCATATATTTT

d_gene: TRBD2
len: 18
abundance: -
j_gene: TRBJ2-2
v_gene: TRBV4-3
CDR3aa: CASSQDRSGSYSAGELFF
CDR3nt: TGCGCCAGCAGCCAAGATCGAAGCGGGAGTTATTCGGCCGGGGAGCTGTTTTTT

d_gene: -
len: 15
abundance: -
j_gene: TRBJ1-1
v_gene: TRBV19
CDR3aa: CASSIVESPATEAFF
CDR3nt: TGTGCCAGTAGTATAGTTGAGTCTCCAGCCACTGAAGCTTTCTTT

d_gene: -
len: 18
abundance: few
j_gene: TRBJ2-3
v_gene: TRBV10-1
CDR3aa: CASSESTKGSTSTDTQYF
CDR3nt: TGCGCCAGCAGTGAGTCTACCAAGGGTTCCACAAGCACAGATACGCAGTATTTT

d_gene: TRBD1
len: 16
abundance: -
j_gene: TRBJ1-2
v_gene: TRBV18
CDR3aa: CASSPDRQGAYYGYTF
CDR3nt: TGTGCCAGCTCACCCGATCGACAGGGGGCTTACTATGGCTACACCTTC

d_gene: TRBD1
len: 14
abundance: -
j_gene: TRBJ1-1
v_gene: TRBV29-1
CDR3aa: CSVAWTGGDTEAFF
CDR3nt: TGCAGCGTTGCGTGGACAGGGGGGGACACTGAAGCTTTCTTT

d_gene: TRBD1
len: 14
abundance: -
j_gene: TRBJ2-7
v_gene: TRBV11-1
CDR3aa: CASSLGGTEYEQYF
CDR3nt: TGTGCCAGCAGCTTAGGGGGGACAGAATACGAGCAGTACTTC

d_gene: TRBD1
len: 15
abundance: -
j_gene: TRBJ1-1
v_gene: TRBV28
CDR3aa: CASSLRTGGNTEAFF
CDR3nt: TGTGCCAGCAGTTTACGGACAGGGGGGAACACTGAAGCTTTCTTT

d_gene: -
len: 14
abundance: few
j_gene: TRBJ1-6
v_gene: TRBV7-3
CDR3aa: CASSLTSGRGPLHF
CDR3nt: TGTGCCAGCAGCTTAACCTCGGGCCGGGGACCCCTCCACTTT

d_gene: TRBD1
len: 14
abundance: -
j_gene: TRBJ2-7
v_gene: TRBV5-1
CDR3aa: CASSEPTGGYEQYF
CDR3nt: TGCGCCAGCAGCGAACCGACAGGGGGCTACGAGCAGTACTTC

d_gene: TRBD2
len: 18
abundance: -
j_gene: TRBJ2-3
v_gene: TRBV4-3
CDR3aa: CASSHPGGLLAGGGTQYF
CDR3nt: TGCGCCAGCAGCCACCCGGGGGGCTTGCTAGCGGGAGGGGGTACGCAGTATTTT

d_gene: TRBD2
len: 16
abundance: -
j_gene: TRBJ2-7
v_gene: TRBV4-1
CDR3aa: CASSQDASGTSYEQYF
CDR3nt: TGCGCCAGCAGCCAAGACGCTAGCGGGACGTCCTACGAGCAGTACTTC

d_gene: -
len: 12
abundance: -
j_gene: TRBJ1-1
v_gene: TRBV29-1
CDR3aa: CSARTLNTEAFF
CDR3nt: TGCAGCGCTCGGACCTTGAACACTGAAGCTTTCTTT

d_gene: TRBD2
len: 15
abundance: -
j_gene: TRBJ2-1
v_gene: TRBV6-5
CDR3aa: CASRPGLVLFNEQFF
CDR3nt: TGTGCCAGCAGACCCGGACTAGTCCTTTTTAATGAGCAGTTCTTC

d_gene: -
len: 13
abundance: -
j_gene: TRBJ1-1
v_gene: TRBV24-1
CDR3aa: CATSGGGSTEAFF
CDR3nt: TGTGCCACCAGTGGGGGGGGGAGTACTGAAGCTTTCTTT

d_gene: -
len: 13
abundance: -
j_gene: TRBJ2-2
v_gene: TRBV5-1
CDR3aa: CASSTTNTGELFF
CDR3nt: TGCGCCAGCAGCACCACGAACACCGGGGAGCTGTTTTTT

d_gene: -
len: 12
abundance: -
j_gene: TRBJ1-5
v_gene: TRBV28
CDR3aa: CASSFRNQPQHF
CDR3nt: TGTGCCAGCAGTTTCAGGAATCAGCCCCAGCATTTT

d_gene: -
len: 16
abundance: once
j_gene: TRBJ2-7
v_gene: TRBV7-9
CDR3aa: CASSLARGRSSYEQYF
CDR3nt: TGTGCCAGCAGCTTAGCGCGGGGGCGGAGCTCCTACGAGCAGTACTTC